A selection of T cell receptor beta chains follows, all from one sample in a study of PD-1 blockade in classical Hodgkin lymphoma. Produced via immunoSEQ multiplex PCR; TCRdb's table is partial and in-frame only. This sample has 80,000 to 95,000 clones; 83% occur once, and the top ten carry approximately 15%. This sample comprised peripheral blood mononuclear cells (PBMCs), obtained before the fourth cycle of nivolumab. The receptor set was obtained from a human donor with classical Hodgkin lymphoma. The CDR3 runs from the conserved cysteine through the conserved F or W. A D gene is named only where the DNA matches it firmly. Part of the rows lack a size; the others show once, few, many or a class for expanded clones.

V gene	D gene	clone size	J gene	CDR3 DNA	CDR3 protein
TRBV30	.	.	TRBJ2-1	TGTGCCTGGAGCTCCGGGACTGCGGAGCAGTTCTTC	CAWSSGTAEQFF
TRBV19	.	.	TRBJ2-7	TGTGCCAGTAGTATAGATCGCAGGGTCGCGCGGGGCGAGCAGTACTTC	CASSIDRRVARGEQYF
TRBV6-1	TRBD2	.	TRBJ2-1	TGTGCCAGCAGTGGAGACTACCGGGACTACTCCTACAATGAGCAGTTCTTC	CASSGDYRDYSYNEQFF
TRBV11-2	.	.	TRBJ1-2	TGTGCCAGCAGCTTAGATCTGGGGTCGCAGGGCTACACCTTC	CASSLDLGSQGYTF
TRBV7-9	TRBD2	.	TRBJ2-7	TGTGCCAGCAGCTTAGAGACGAGGGCGGGGAGGGGCGAGCAGTACTTC	CASSLETRAGRGEQYF
TRBV7-9	.	.	TRBJ2-2	TGTGCCAGCAGTCCTACTATAGCGGTGAACACCGGGGAGCTGTTTTTT	CASSPTIAVNTGELFF
TRBV27	.	.	TRBJ2-7	TGTGCCAGCAGTTTATTTAAGGGCCCCACCGAGCAGTACTTC	CASSLFKGPTEQYF
TRBV19	.	.	TRBJ1-4	TGTGCCAGTAGTATTGTTGCTACCCATAACGTTCCGTTTTTT	CASSIVATHNVPFF
TRBV14	.	.	TRBJ1-1	TGTGCCAGCAGCCAAAGGGGGAGGACTGAAGCTTTCTTT	CASSQRGRTEAFF
TRBV10-3	TRBD1	once	TRBJ2-1	TGTGCCATCAGCGCCGGGACAGGGGCCAATGAGCAGTTCTTC	CAISAGTGANEQFF
TRBV2	.	.	TRBJ1-2	TGTGCCAGCAGTCCGGAGGGGGGCGCAGACTATGGCTACACCTTC	CASSPEGGADYGYTF
TRBV11-2	TRBD2	.	TRBJ2-2	TGTGCCAGCAGCTTAGAGGGGACTAGCAAGGCCGGGGAGCTGTTTTTT	CASSLEGTSKAGELFF
TRBV29-1	TRBD2	.	TRBJ2-7	TGCAGCGTTGCTAGCGGCTACGAGCAGTACTTC	CSVASGYEQYF
TRBV27	TRBD1	.	TRBJ2-7	TGTGCCAGCAGGGCCCTTACCGGGACAGGCCCCTACGAGCAGTACTTC	CASRALTGTGPYEQYF
TRBV18	TRBD2	.	TRBJ2-7	TGTGCCAGCTCACCCCTAGCGGGAGGCTACGAGCAGTACTTC	CASSPLAGGYEQYF
TRBV6-6	.	few	TRBJ2-2	TGTGCCAGCAGCGTCTGGGACGGGGAGCTGTTTTTT	CASSVWDGELFF
TRBV5-4	.	.	TRBJ1-5	TGTGCCAGCAGCTTGGCAGGGAGCAATCAGCCCCAGCATTTT	CASSLAGSNQPQHF
TRBV6-1	.	.	TRBJ1-3	TGTGCCAGCAGCCCAATAGGGGGGGGAAACACCATATATTTT	CASSPIGGGNTIYF
TRBV5-4	TRBD2	.	TRBJ2-2	TGTGCCAGCAGCGCTCGCGGGGGATCCACCGGGGAGCTGTTTTTT	CASSARGGSTGELFF
TRBV5-1	.	.	TRBJ2-5	TGCGCCAGCAGCCCAGGATCGGGAGAGACCCAGTACTTC	CASSPGSGETQYF
TRBV5-4	.	.	TRBJ2-7	TGTGCCAGCAGCTTGTCTAGGGGCTCCTACGAGCAGTACTTC	CASSLSRGSYEQYF
TRBV9	TRBD1	.	TRBJ1-4	TGTGCCAGCAGCGCGAGGGGGACAGTGGATGAAAAACTGTTTTTT	CASSARGTVDEKLFF
TRBV7-8	.	.	TRBJ2-3	TGTGCCAGCAGCTTTATGGGACTGAGCACAGATACGCAGTATTTT	CASSFMGLSTDTQYF
TRBV27	.	few	TRBJ1-2	TGTGCCAGCAGTGCGGACGGGCATGGGTATGGCTACACCTTC	CASSADGHGYGYTF